A single sample is the source of the 11 T cell receptor beta chains below, sequenced in a study of blood T cell repertoires in COVID-19 (TCRdb year 2020). The method behind the library was the immunoSEQ multiplex PCR assay. Drawn from immuneACCESS, this table holds only the in-frame rearrangements with V and J called that TCRdb kept. Clones are partly lost; checked studies trace under half to an unresolved V gene and leave the rest unexplained. The sample includes 270,000 or so clones, with about 81% observed a single time. The ten largest clones capture roughly 1.5% of the sample. The sequencing input was peripheral blood. These receptor sequences come from a human donor with COVID-19, enrolled during active disease. The donor label of this sample is uncertain.

V gene TRBV5-1 combines with J gene TRBJ2-5, with D possibly matching TRBD2 (6 bases). Looked up from germline, CDR1 is SGHRS and CDR2 is YFSETQ. Trimming removed 0 bases from V and 7 bases from J, with 16 bases in between. This CDR3 spans 15 amino acids. CDR3: CASSLGTAAEGTQYF. CDR3 DNA sequence: TGCGCCAGCAGCTTGGGAACCGCGGCGGAGGGGACCCAGTACTTC.

This rearrangement joins TRBV5-1 to TRBJ1-2, with D possibly matching TRBD1 (5 bases). This CDR3 contains 15 residues. Per the germline V gene, CDR1 is SGHRS and CDR2 is YFSETQ. Trimming pared 4 bases from V and 5 bases from J, leaving 18 bases between. The chain's CDR3 is CASSPSSGQTYGYTF. DNA for the CDR3: TGCGCCAGCAGCCCCAGTTCCGGACAAACATATGGCTACACCTTC.

The chain couples TRBV3-1 (or the pseudogene TRBV3-2) to TRBJ2-1; D gene uncertain. V lost 3 bases and J 5 bases, leaving 11 bases between the germline ends. From germline, CDR1 is LGHDT and CDR2 YNNKEL (reference sequence). This CDR3 is 14 amino acids long. The CDR3 sequence: CASSQGGDNNEQFF. In nucleotides, the CDR3 is TGTGCCAGCAGCCAGGGTGGAGATAACAATGAGCAGTTCTTC.

Concerning this clone: The sample contains more than one DNA sequence encoding this CDR3. The chain uses TRBV12-3 or TRBV12-4 and TRBJ2-1, with unresolved D. CDR3 length equals 13 residues. Trimming removed 1 base from V and 4 bases from J, with 5 bases in between. CDR3 nucleotide sequence: TGTGCCAGCAGTTTAGGTCAATACAATGAGCAGTTCTTC. Translated: CASSLGQYNEQFF.

The genes are TRBV4-1 and TRBJ2-2; 7 positions match TRBD2. V trimming: 7 bases; J trimming: 2 bases; junction bases outside the gene matches: 10. CDR1 and CDR2 (germline): MGHRA, YSYEKL. The CDR3 totals 16 residues. For the CDR3, the DNA is TGCGCCAGCACACTAAGCGCGGGAGTTAACACCGGGGAGCTGTTTTTT. As protein: CASTLSAGVNTGELFF.

The chain links TRBV10-3 to TRBJ2-7, with a tentative D call TRBD1 (5 bases). The CDR3 is 14 amino acids. V was clipped by 4 bases and J by 3 bases, with 13 bases between them. Germline loops: CDR1 ENHRY, CDR2 SYGVKD. The CDR3 protein is CAISVDNLGYEQYF. CDR3 bases: TGTGCCATCAGTGTGGACAATTTGGGCTACGAGCAGTACTTC.

This chain connects TRBV30 to TRBJ2-5, with 7 bases lining up with TRBD1. Germline values: CDR1 GTSNPN, CDR2 SVGIG (reference sequence). The CDR3 runs 14 residues. V shed 0 bases, J shed 1 base, and the junction held 2 bases outside the gene matches. For the CDR3, the DNA is TGTGCCTGGAGTGTAGGGGGCTCCCAAGAGACCCAGTACTTC. Translated, it gives CAWSVGGSQETQYF.

This clone was seen a few times. The chain couples TRBV27 to TRBJ1-1; D is perhaps TRBD1 (6 bases). The CDR3 covers 16 residues. Germline V gives CDR1 MNHEY, CDR2 SMNVEV (reference sequence). Trimming removed 5 bases at V and 0 bases at J, with 16 bases between. The CDR3 nucleotides read TGTGCCAGCAGTCCAAGGACAGCCCAGCTGAACACTGAAGCTTTCTTT. This codes for CASSPRTAQLNTEAFF.

The rearrangement links TRBV28 to TRBJ2-1; 8 bases are a match to TRBD2. CDR3 size: 15 residues. The junction had 7 bases not matched to a gene; V was cut back by 2 bases and J by 7 bases. Looked up from germline, CDR1 is MDHEN and CDR2 is SYDVKM. The CDR3 nucleotides are TGTGCCAGCAGTTTAGAGCGGGAGAGGGTTAATGAGCAGTTCTTC. Amino acid sequence: CASSLERERVNEQFF.

The chain couples TRBV7-3 to TRBJ2-5, with D perhaps TRBD2 (6 bases). Trimming pared 6 bases from V and 4 bases from J, leaving 12 bases between. The CDR3 runs 13 residues. Germline CDR1 reads SGHTA; CDR2 reads FQGTGA. CDR3 amino acids: CASRRREGETQYF. DNA of the CDR3: TGTGCCAGCAGAAGGAGGGAAGGAGAGACCCAGTACTTC.

This clone has more than one count but fewer than ten. The chain uses TRBV6-5 and TRBJ1-2; D gene uncertain. Germline V CDR1 and CDR2: MNHEY, SVGAGI. The ends were cut back, 10 bases at V and 0 bases at J, with 15 bases in the middle. The CDR3 loop spans 14 amino acids. The CDR3 protein is CATSTGRANYGYTF. The CDR3 nucleotides are TGTGCCACCAGCACGGGAAGAGCTAACTATGGCTACACCTTC.